In this sample, the clone carrying this T cell receptor (beta chain) turned up a few times. These data belong to a study of blood T cells in healthy people across ages. From germline, CDR1 is SGHTA and CDR2 FQGNSA. The CDR3 spans 16 residues. Trimming took 5 bases from V and 1 from J; bases not matched to a gene: 9. A J-beta primer mix and a sample-barcoded 5' primer were used in a second PCR of roughly 6 to 11 cycles. TCRdb re-called the 5' RACE reads through MiXCR, storing one row per CDR3 protein. This table holds 850,000 to 1,300,000 distinct CDR3 sequences, 40% to 55% found once. Sequencing was done on a sample of blood. The chain uses TRBV7-2 and TRBJ2-3, with TRBD2 identical over 7 bases. The TCR was taken from a woman aged 60-75 years in good health. The CDR3 nucleotides are TGTGCCAGCAGCCGGATCACTAGCGCTGGCACAGATACGCAGTATTTT. Its protein product is CASSRITSAGTDTQYF.